These 7 T cell receptor beta chains originate from one sample sequenced in a study of T cell repertoires in cytomegalovirus infection. TCRdb ran MiXCR on the reads and lists one entry per CDR3 protein. The sample lists a few hundred thousand distinct CDR3 sequences; about 40% were seen once. The antigens of these receptors remain unknown. This sample comprised cultured PBMCs, obtained from culture after CMV antigen stimulation. These receptors were collected from a human donor in good health (CMV status not recorded). Some clones in this sample may be carry-over from other donors' samples.

The chain recombines TRBV29-1 with TRBJ2-1; 8 bases align to TRBD2. Germline CDR1 reads SQVTM; CDR2 reads ANQGSEA. CDR3 size: 13 residues. The junction had 6 bases not matched to a gene; V was cut back by 3 bases and J by 8 bases. DNA for the CDR3: TGCAGCGTTGAGAGCGGGAGTAGGGATGAGCAGTTCTTC. Translated: CSVESGSRDEQFF.

This clonotype was recorded a few times. This chain links TRBV6-1 with TRBJ1-1; unclear D gene. V was pared by 5 bases and J by 6 bases, with 16 bases between. Germline loops: CDR1 MNHNS, CDR2 SASEGT. CDR3 size: 14 residues. The chain's CDR3 is CASSKRRDRAEAFF. For the CDR3, the DNA is TGTGCCAGCAGTAAAAGGAGGGATCGCGCTGAAGCTTTCTTT.

A word on this clonotype: Its ends do not fully match the called genes, so a read error is possible. The genes are TRBV4-1 and TRBJ1-1; D unresolved. Germline V lookup: CDR1 MGHRA, CDR2 YSYEKL. This CDR3 contains 13 residues. The DNA for the CDR3 is TGTGCCAGCAGCCAAAAGTTGAGCACTGAAGCTTTCTTT. Residues: CASSQKLSTEAFF.

The chain employs TRBV24-1 and TRBJ2-3, with 10 bases lining up with TRBD1. Germline V gene lookup returns CDR1 KGHDR and CDR2 SFDVKD. Losses at the gene ends were 8 bases for V and 4 bases for J; bases not matched to a gene: 14. The CDR3 runs to 17 residues. CDR3 sequence: CATTPGQGTTGPDTQYF. The CDR3 coding sequence is TGTGCCACCACCCCGGGACAGGGGACTACGGGGCCAGATACGCAGTATTTT.

The chain joins TRBV2 to TRBJ1-1; tentative D call: TRBD1 (5 bases). The germline V and J ends were trimmed by 3 bases and 10 bases, with 12 bases remaining between them. Germline V lookup: CDR1 SNHLY, CDR2 FYNNEI. The CDR3 is 12 residues long. The CDR3 protein is CASSDWGERAFF. As DNA, the CDR3 is TGTGCCAGCAGTGATTGGGGCGAGAGAGCTTTCTTT.

Ten or more counts support this clonotype. The V and J genes are TRBV7-2 and TRBJ2-3, with TRBD2 identical over 8 bases. The CDR3 has 16 amino acids. CDR1 is SGHTA and CDR2 is FQGNSA in the germline V gene. The junction had 8 bases not matched to a gene; V was cut back by 5 bases and J by 1 base. The CDR3 region has the DNA TGTGCCAGCAGCCCGTGGGGGGGACTAGGCACAGATACGCAGTATTTT. Translating it yields CASSPWGGLGTDTQYF.

The rearrangement links TRBV6-2 or TRBV6-3 to TRBJ1-5, with D tentatively TRBD1 (5 bases). CDR3 length: 13 amino acids. The V end lost 0 bases, the J end lost 11 bases, and 11 bases lay between the germline ends. Germline lookup yields CDR1 MNHEY and CDR2 SVGEGT. CDR3 residues: CASSYSGGGAQHF. CDR3 DNA: TGTGCCAGCAGTTACTCGGGGGGGGGGGCCCAGCATTTT.